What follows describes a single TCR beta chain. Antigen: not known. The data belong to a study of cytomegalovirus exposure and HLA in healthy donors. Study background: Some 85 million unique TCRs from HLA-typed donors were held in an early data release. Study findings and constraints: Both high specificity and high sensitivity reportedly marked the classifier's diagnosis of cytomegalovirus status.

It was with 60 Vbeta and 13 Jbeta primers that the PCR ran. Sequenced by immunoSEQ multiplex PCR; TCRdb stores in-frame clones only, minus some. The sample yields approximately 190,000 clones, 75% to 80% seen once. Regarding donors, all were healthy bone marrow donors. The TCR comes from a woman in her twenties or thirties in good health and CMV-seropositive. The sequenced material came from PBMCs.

In DNA, the CDR3 is TGCAGCGTTGTCTCAGGGATCTATGGCTACACCTTC. It encodes CSVVSGIYGYTF. The genes are TRBV29-1 and TRBJ1-2; TRBD1 is a possible D gene (5 bases). CDR1 is SQVTM, CDR2 ANQGSEA, per germline. Trimming removed 4 bases from V and 4 bases from J, with 10 bases in between. The CDR3 spans 12 residues. Using reference TRBV29-1 and TRBJ1-2 for the parts outside the CDR3, the full variable domain is SAVISQKPSRDICQRGTSLTIQCQVDSQVTMMFWYRQQPGQSLTLIATANQGSEATYESGFVIDKFPISRPNLTFSTLTVSNMSPEDSSIYLCSVVSGIYGYTFGSGTRLTVV.